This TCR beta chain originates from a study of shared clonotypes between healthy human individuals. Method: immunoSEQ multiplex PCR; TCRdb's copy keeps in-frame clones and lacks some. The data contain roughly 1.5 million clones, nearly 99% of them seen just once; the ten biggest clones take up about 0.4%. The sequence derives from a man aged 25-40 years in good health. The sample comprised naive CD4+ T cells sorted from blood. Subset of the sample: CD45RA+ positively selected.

CDR3 sequence (DNA): TGTGCCAGCAGTGCGACAGGGGGCACAGATACGCAGTATTTT. It translates to CASSATGGTDTQYF. The chain carries TRBV25-1 and TRBJ2-3; 8 bases fit TRBD1. The junction had 1 base not matched to a gene; V was cut back by 4 bases and J by 1 base. Germline-derived CDR1 and CDR2 are MGHDK and SYGVNS. This CDR3 is built from 14 residues. Full variable domain (remainder filled in from reference TRBV25-1 and TRBJ2-3): EADIYQTPRYLVIGTGKKITLECSQTMGHDKMYWYQQDPGMELHLIHYSYGVNSTEKGDLSSESTVSRIRTEHFPLTLESARPSHTSQYLCASSATGGTDTQYFGPGTRLTVL.